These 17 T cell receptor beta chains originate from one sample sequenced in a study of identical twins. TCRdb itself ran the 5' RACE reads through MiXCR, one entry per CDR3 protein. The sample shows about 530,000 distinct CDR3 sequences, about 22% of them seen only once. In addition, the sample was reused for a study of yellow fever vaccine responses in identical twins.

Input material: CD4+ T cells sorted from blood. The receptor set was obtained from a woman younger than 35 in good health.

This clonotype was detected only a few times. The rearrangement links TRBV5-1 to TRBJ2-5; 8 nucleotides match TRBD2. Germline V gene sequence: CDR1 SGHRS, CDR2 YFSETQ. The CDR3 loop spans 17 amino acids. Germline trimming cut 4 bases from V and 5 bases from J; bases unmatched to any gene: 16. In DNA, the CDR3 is TGCGCCAGCAGCCCCGGTGGGAGCGGGAGCGGTTGGGAGACCCAGTACTTC. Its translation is CASSPGGSGSGWETQYF.

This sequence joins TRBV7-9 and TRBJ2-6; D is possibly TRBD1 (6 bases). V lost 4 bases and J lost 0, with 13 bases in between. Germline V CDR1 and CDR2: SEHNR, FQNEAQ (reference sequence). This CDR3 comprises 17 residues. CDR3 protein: CASSSGDTISGANVLTF. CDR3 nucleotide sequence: TGTGCCAGCAGCTCCGGGGACACCATCTCTGGGGCCAACGTCCTGACTTTC.

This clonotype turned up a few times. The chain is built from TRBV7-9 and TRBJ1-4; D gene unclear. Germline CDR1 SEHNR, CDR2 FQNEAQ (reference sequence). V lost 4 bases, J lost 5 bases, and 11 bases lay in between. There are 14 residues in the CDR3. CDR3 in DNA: TGTGCCAGCAGCTCCCTTGGAGCGAATGAAAAACTGTTTTTT. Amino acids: CASSSLGANEKLFF.

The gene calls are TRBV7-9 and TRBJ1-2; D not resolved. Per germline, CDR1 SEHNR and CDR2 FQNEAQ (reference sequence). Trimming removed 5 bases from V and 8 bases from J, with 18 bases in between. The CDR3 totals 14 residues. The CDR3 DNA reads TGTGCCAGCAGCCTAGGGATGACCCGTTGGGGCTACACCTTC. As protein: CASSLGMTRWGYTF.

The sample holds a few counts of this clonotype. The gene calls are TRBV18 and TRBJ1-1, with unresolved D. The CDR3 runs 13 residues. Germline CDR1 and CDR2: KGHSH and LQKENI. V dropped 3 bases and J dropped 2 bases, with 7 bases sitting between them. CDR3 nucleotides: TGTGCCAGCTCACCCACAACAAACACTGAAGCTTTCTTT. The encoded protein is CASSPTTNTEAFF. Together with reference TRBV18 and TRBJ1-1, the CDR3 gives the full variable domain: NAGVMQNPRHLVRRRGQEARLRCSPMKGHSHVYWYRQLPEEGLKFMVYLQKENIIDESGMPKERFSAEFPKEGPSILRIQQVVRGDSAAYFCASSPTTNTEAFFGQGTRLTVV.

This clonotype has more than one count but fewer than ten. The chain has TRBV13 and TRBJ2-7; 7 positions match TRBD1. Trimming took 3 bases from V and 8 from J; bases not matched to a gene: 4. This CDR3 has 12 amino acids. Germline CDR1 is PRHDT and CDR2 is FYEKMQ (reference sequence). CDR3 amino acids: CASSFKQGQQYF. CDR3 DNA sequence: TGTGCCAGCAGCTTTAAACAGGGGCAGCAGTACTTC.

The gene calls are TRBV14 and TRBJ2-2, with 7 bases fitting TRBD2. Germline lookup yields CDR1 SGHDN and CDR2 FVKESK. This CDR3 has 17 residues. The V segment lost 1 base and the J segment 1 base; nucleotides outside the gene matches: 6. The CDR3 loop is CASSQVRGRGNTGELFF. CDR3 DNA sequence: TGTGCCAGCAGCCAAGTTCGAGGGAGGGGGAACACCGGGGAGCTGTTTTTT.

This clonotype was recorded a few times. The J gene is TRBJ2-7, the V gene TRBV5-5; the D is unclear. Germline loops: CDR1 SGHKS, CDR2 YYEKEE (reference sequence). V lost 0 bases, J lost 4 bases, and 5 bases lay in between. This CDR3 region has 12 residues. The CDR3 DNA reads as TGTGCCAGCAGCTTGGTCGGATACGAGCAGTACGTC. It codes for CASSLVGYEQYV.

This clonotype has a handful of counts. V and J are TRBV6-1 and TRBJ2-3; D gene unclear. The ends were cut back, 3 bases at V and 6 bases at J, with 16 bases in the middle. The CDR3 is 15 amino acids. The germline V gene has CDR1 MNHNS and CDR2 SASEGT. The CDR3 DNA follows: TGTGCCAGCAGTGATCAGGACGGAAGAAGGGATACGCAGTATTTT. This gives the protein CASSDQDGRRDTQYF.

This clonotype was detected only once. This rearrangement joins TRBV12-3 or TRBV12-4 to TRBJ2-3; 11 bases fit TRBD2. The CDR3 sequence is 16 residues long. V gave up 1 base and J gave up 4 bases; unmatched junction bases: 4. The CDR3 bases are TGTGCCAGCAGTTTAGACACTAGCGGGAGTGCAGATACGCAGTATTTT. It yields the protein CASSLDTSGSADTQYF.

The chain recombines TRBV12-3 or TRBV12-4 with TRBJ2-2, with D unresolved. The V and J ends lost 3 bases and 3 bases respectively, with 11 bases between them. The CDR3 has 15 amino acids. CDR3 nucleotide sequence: TGTGCCAGCAGTTTTTTACAGTCGGACACCGGGGAGCTGTTTTTT. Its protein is CASSFLQSDTGELFF.

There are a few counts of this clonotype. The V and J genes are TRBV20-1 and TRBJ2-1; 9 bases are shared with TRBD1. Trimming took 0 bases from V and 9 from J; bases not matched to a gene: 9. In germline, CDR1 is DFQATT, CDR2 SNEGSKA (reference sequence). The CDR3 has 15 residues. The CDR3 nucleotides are TGCAGTGCTAGAGACCTGAGAACAGGGGGCACTGAGCAGTTCTTC. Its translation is CSARDLRTGGTEQFF.

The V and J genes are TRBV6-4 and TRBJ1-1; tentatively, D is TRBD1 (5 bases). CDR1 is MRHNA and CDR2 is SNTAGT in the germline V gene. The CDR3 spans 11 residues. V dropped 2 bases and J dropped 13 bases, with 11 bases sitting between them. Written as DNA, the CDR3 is TGTGCCAGCAGTGACCAGGGATCTGGTTTCTTT. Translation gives CASSDQGSGFF.

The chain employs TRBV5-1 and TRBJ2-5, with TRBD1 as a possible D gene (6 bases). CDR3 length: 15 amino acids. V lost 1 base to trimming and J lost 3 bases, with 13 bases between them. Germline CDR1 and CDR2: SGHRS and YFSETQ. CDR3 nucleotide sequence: TGCGCCAGCAGCTTGAATCAGGGGAATAAAGAGACCCAGTACTTC. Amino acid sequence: CASSLNQGNKETQYF.

The CDR3 region is CSVDSRQGAFEQFF. Here the CDR3 DNA reads TGCAGCGTTGACTCCCGACAGGGGGCCTTTGAGCAGTTCTTC. The chain joins TRBV29-1 to TRBJ2-1; 10 bases match TRBD1. This CDR3 is 14 amino acids long. Germline lookup yields CDR1 SQVTM and CDR2 ANQGSEA. Unmatched junction bases numbered 8, after V lost 3 bases and J lost 9 bases.

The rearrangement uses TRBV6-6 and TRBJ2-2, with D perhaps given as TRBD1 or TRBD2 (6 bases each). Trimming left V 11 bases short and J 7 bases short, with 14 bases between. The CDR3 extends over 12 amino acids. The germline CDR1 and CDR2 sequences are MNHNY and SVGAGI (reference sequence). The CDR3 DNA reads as TGTGCCGGGGGGCTAGCTGGCGGGGAGCTGTTTTTT. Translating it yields CAGGLAGGELFF.

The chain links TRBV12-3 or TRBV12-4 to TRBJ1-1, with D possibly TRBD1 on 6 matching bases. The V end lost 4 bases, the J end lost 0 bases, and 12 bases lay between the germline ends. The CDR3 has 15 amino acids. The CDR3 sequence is CASSYQGKLNTEAFF. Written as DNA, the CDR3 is TGTGCCAGCAGTTACCAGGGGAAACTGAACACTGAAGCTTTCTTT.